The next 17 T cell receptor beta chains were all read from a single sample in a study of STAT5B mutations in CD4+ large granular lymphocyte leukemia. Sequenced by immunoSEQ multiplex PCR; TCRdb stores in-frame clones only, minus some. The sample yields about 33,000 clones, roughly 74% seen once. Sample: CD4+ T cells from blood buffy coats. The receptors were sampled from a human donor in good health.

The J gene is TRBJ1-5, the V gene TRBV7-9; 8 positions agree with TRBD1. The V gene's germline CDR1 is SEHNR and CDR2 FQNEAQ (reference sequence). The CDR3 contains 15 residues. V lost 4 bases to trimming and J lost 4 bases; unmatched junction nucleotides: 6. The chain's CDR3 is CASSSGQGWNQPQHF. Written as DNA, the CDR3 is TGTGCCAGCAGCTCAGGACAGGGCTGGAATCAGCCCCAGCATTTT. Combining the CDR3 with reference TRBV7-9 and TRBJ1-5 gives the whole variable domain DTGVSQNPRHKITKRGQNVTFRCDPISEHNRLYWYRQTLGQGPEFLTYFQNEAQLEKSRLLSDRFSAERPKGSFSTLEIQRTEQGDSAMYLCASSSGQGWNQPQHFGDGTRLSIL.

The rearrangement uses TRBV14 and TRBJ2-7; tentative D call: TRBD1 (6 bases). Trimming removed 1 base from V and 5 bases from J, with 12 bases in between. Germline CDR1 and CDR2: SGHDN and FVKESK. This CDR3 has 14 amino acids. CDR3 nucleotides: TGTGCCAGCAGCCAAGTAACAGGGAAGGACGAGCAGTACTTC. Translating it yields CASSQVTGKDEQYF.

The chain recombines TRBV5-6 with TRBJ2-5; 7 bases are a match to TRBD1. CDR1 is SGHDT and CDR2 is YYEEEE in the germline V gene. The CDR3 has 14 amino acids. J lost 2 bases, V lost 2 bases, and 3 bases had no gene match. The CDR3 loop reads CASSFLTGQETQYF. CDR3 sequence (DNA): TGTGCCAGCAGCTTCCTGACAGGGCAAGAGACCCAGTACTTC.

This rearrangement joins TRBV6-5 to TRBJ2-3, with D tentatively TRBD2 (5 bases). The germline gives CDR1 MNHEY, CDR2 SVGAGI. Trimming shortened V by 6 bases and J by 0 bases, and 10 bases separated the two germline ends. The CDR3 is 14 amino acids. The CDR3 bases are TGTGCCAGCAGGTTAGCGTTTAGCACAGATACGCAGTATTTT. Its protein product is CASRLAFSTDTQYF.

The chain carries TRBV4-3 and TRBJ2-2; D is perhaps TRBD1 (6 bases). V lost 3 bases and J lost 4, with 9 bases in between. CDR1 and CDR2 (germline): LGHNA, YSLEER. The CDR3 is 14 amino acids. The CDR3 DNA sequence: TGCGCCAGCAGCCAGGTACAGGGCACCGGGGAGCTGTTTTTT. Amino acid sequence: CASSQVQGTGELFF.

This chain uses TRBV15 with TRBJ1-1; 8 bases match TRBD1. CDR1 is LNHNV and CDR2 is YYDKDF in the germline V gene (reference sequence). Trimming at V came to 0 bases and at J to 0 bases, leaving 6 bases not matched to a gene. The CDR3 has 17 residues. DNA of the CDR3: TGTGCCACCAGCAGAGATTACCACAGGGGGATGAACACTGAAGCTTTCTTT. Its translation: CATSRDYHRGMNTEAFF.

This chain connects TRBV19 to TRBJ2-2; D ambiguous. CDR3 length: 14 residues. The V gene's germline CDR1 is LNHDA and CDR2 SQIVND (reference sequence). V lost 7 bases and J lost 1, with 10 bases in between. The CDR3 coding sequence is TGTGCCAGTATGATCCTCGGGAACACCGGGGAGCTGTTTTTT. Its translation: CASMILGNTGELFF.

This chain connects TRBV6-5 to TRBJ2-7, with 11 positions matching TRBD1. In germline, CDR1 is MNHEY, CDR2 SVGAGI. The CDR3 has 14 amino acids. V dropped 6 bases and J dropped 7; count of bases not matched to a gene: 8. The CDR3 DNA follows: TGTGCCAGCAGGCCCGGGACAGGGGGATTTGAGCAGTACTTC. It codes for CASRPGTGGFEQYF.

The chain joins TRBV5-1 to TRBJ2-5, with unresolved D. V dropped 1 base and J dropped 4 bases, with 11 bases sitting between them. In germline, CDR1 is SGHRS, CDR2 YFSETQ. CDR3 length: 14 residues. In DNA, the CDR3 is TGCGCCAGCAGCTTGAACAACTACGGAGAGACCCAGTACTTC. Protein: CASSLNNYGETQYF.

V usage is TRBV7-2 and J usage is TRBJ1-2; D is perhaps TRBD1 (5 bases). Trimming pared 5 bases from V and 8 bases from J, leaving 15 bases between. The germline V gene has CDR1 SGHTA and CDR2 FQGNSA. The CDR3 totals 13 residues. The CDR3 nucleotides are TGTGCCAGCAGCACGTCCGGGGCCCTCGGCTACACCTTC. Translation: CASSTSGALGYTF.

The chain recombines TRBV15 with TRBJ1-6; 8 bases agree with TRBD1. Trimming removed 5 bases from V and 10 bases from J; junction bases left unmatched: 10. Looked up from germline, CDR1 is LNHNV and CDR2 is YYDKDF (reference sequence). The CDR3 totals 15 residues. The CDR3 DNA reads TGTGCCACCAGCTCGCCGGACAGGGTCCAATCACCCCTCCACTTT. As protein: CATSSPDRVQSPLHF. The full variable domain, in which reference TRBV15 and TRBJ1-6 provide the parts outside the CDR3, is DAMVIQNPRYQVTQFGKPVTLSCSQTLNHNVMYWYQQKSSQAPKLLFHYYDKDFNNEADTPDNFQSRRPNTSFCFLDIRSPGLGDTAMYLCATSSPDRVQSPLHFGNGTRLTVT.

The chain uses TRBV29-1 and TRBJ2-2; D is ambiguous. The germline CDR1 and CDR2 sequences are SQVTM and ANQGSEA. V lost 8 bases and J 5 bases, leaving 9 bases between the germline ends. The CDR3 totals 11 residues. The CDR3 nucleotides are TGCAGCCCTGCGGAGACCGGGGAGCTGTTTTTT. Translation gives CSPAETGELFF.

The rearrangement joins TRBV6-1 to TRBJ1-5; no firm D call. Trimming pared 5 bases from V and 2 bases from J, leaving 10 bases between. CDR3 size: 14 residues. Germline CDR1 and CDR2: MNHNS and SASEGT. The DNA of the CDR3 is TGTGCCAGCAGTCCCGCCTTGGGCAATCAGCCCCAGCATTTT. It codes for CASSPALGNQPQHF.

The gene calls are TRBV7-2 and TRBJ2-3; either TRBD1 or TRBD2 may fit D (5 bases each). V was trimmed by 5 bases and J by 1 base, leaving 13 bases between them. CDR3 size: 15 residues. In germline, CDR1 is SGHTA, CDR2 FQGNSA. For the CDR3, the DNA is TGTGCCAGCAGCCTCGTCGGGGCGCGCACAGATACGCAGTATTTT. Protein product: CASSLVGARTDTQYF.

The chain employs TRBV13 and TRBJ1-4; possibly TRBD1 for D (6 bases). The V end lost 2 bases, the J end lost 5 bases, and 12 bases lay between the germline ends. The CDR3 has 15 amino acids. Germline-derived CDR1 and CDR2 are PRHDT and FYEKMQ (reference sequence). The CDR3 loop reads CASSLTSGGNEKLFF. The DNA for the CDR3 is TGTGCCAGCAGCTTAACGTCTGGGGGCAATGAAAAACTGTTTTTT.

This clone was counted only a few times. V and J are TRBV18 and TRBJ1-5; TRBD1 aligns across 7 bases. After removal of 2 bases from V and 7 bases from J, the junction contained 5 bases not matched to a gene. There are 14 residues in the CDR3. Per the germline V gene, CDR1 is KGHSH and CDR2 is LQKENI. In DNA form, the CDR3 reads TGTGCCAGCTCACCAGACAGGGCTGGCCAGCCCCAGCATTTT. It encodes CASSPDRAGQPQHF.

The chain couples TRBV30 to TRBJ2-7; no clear D. Germline V lookup: CDR1 GTSNPN, CDR2 SVGIG (reference sequence). Trimming removed 2 bases at V and 4 bases at J, with 15 bases between. The CDR3 sequence is 14 residues long. The DNA of the CDR3 is TGTGCCTGGAGTCTGGCAGTTGGTGCGTACGAGCAGTACTTC. Translating it yields CAWSLAVGAYEQYF.